This is a list of T cell receptor beta chains from one sample in a study of CD8+CD57+ T cells in acquired aplastic anemia. TCRdb recomputed calls from the reads with MiXCR, one row per CDR3 protein. The sample comprises about 270,000 distinct CDR3 sequences, 82% of which are singletons, and 35% to 50% rests with the top ten. Sample: sorted CD4+, CD8+, or CD8+CD57+ T cells (not recorded which) from PBMCs. These receptors all come from a human donor with aplastic anemia. CDR3s include the opening cysteine and the closing phenylalanine or tryptophan. Fields, in order: J gene, clone size, D gene, V gene, CDR3 protein, CDR3 DNA. The D gene is left open where the match is weak. The size field is filled for only some rows; it gives once, few, many or a size class.

>TRBJ1-2|NA|NA|TRBV9
CASSEWQDGYGYTF
TGTGCCAGCAGCGAATGGCAGGACGGTTATGGCTACACCTTC
>TRBJ1-5|NA|NA|TRBV7-3
CASSLASVGGQPQHF
TGTGCCAGCAGCCTAGCTAGCGTAGGAGGTCAGCCCCAGCATTTT
>TRBJ2-3|NA|NA|TRBV5-1
CASSLDQGQGDTQYF
TGCGCCAGCAGCTTGGACCAGGGTCAGGGAGATACGCAGTATTTT
>TRBJ2-1|NA|TRBD2|TRBV7-2
CASSLSGGPDTQDQFF
TGTGCCAGCAGCTTATCGGGGGGTCCCGATACGCAGGATCAGTTCTTC
>TRBJ2-3|NA|NA|TRBV9
CASSHWSTGAHVF
TGTGCCAGCAGCCACTGGAGCACTGGTGCGCACGTCTTT
>TRBJ1-4|NA|NA|TRBV19
CASSVATGEQINEKLFF
TGTGCCAGTAGTGTGGCTACAGGAGAACAAATTAATGAAAAACTGTTTTTT
>TRBJ1-2|NA|TRBD1|TRBV7-2
CASSLSQGAKGYTTF
TGTGCCAGCAGCTTAAGTCAGGGGGCGAAGGGCTACACCACCTTC
>TRBJ1-3|NA|NA|TRBV10-3
CAISRGSRGSGNTIYF
TGTGCCATCAGTAGGGGCTCACGGGGATCAGGAAACACCATATATTTT
>TRBJ2-3|once|NA|TRBV5-6
CASSLTPRSGDTQYF
TGTGCCAGCAGCCTAACCCCCCGGAGCGGAGATACGCAGTATTTT
>TRBJ2-5|NA|NA|TRBV20-1
CSARTTPGETQYF
TGCAGTGCTAGGACCACCCCGGGGGAGACCCAGTACTTC
>TRBJ1-6|NA|NA|TRBV11-2
CASSPGMDSYNSPLHF
TGTGCCAGCAGCCCCGGGATGGACAGCTATAATTCACCCCTCCACTTT
>TRBJ2-3|NA|NA|TRBV7-3
CASSSAGTPGTTYF
TGTGCCAGCAGCTCTGCCGGAACTCCCGGTACGACGTATTTT
>TRBJ1-1|NA|NA|TRBV5-6
CASSLGEVNTEAFF
TGTGCCAGCAGCTTAGGGGAAGTAAACACTGAAGCTTTCTTT
>TRBJ1-4|NA|TRBD1|TRBV2
CASSRDSGNENLLF
TGTGCCAGCAGTAGGGACAGTGGAAATGAAAACCTGCTTTTT
>TRBJ2-1|NA|TRBD2|TRBV7-9
CASSLQGSGGSEEFF
TGTGCCAGCAGCTTGCAAGGGAGCGGGGGGAGTGAGGAGTTCTTC
>TRBJ1-2|NA|TRBD1|TRBV29-1
CSVAGGDGYTF
TGCAGCGTTGCAGGGGGCGATGGCTACACCTTC
>TRBJ2-7|NA|NA|TRBV19
CASSTAGSYEQYF
TGTGCCAGTAGTACGGCCGGGAGCTACGAGCAGTACTTC
>TRBJ2-1|NA|TRBD1|TRBV7-6
CASSFLGRQGAIVAYNEQFF
TGTGCCAGCAGTTTCTTAGGGAGACAGGGGGCCATAGTGGCCTACAATGAGCAGTTCTTC
>TRBJ2-3|NA|NA|TRBV7-6
CASSQEGGDSYNDF
TGTGCCAGCAGCCAAGAGGGCGGAGACTCCTACAATGATTTT
>TRBJ2-7|NA|NA|TRBV7-3
CASSGGGSNSPLHF
TGCGCCAGCAGCGGAGGGGGCAGTAATTCACCCCTCCACTTC
>TRBJ1-2|NA|NA|TRBV7-9
CASSSGETQYFGYTF
NA
>TRBJ1-2|NA|TRBD1|TRBV11-3
CASSYKDRDGYTF
TGTGCCAGCAGCTATAAGGACAGGGATGGCTACACCTTC
>TRBJ1-1|NA|NA|TRBV7-3
CASSQGSTEAFF
TGTGCCAGCAGCCAGGGTAGCACTGAAGCTTTCTTT
>TRBJ1-2|NA|NA|TRBV7-2
CASSWGGGPDTQYTF
TGTGCCAGCAGCTGGGGTGGAGGGCCAGACACGCAGTACACCTTC
>TRBJ1-5|NA|NA|TRBV7-8
CASGYGGTAEQHF
TGTGCCAGCGGGTACGGGGGAACAGCCGAGCAGCATTTT
>TRBJ2-1|NA|TRBD2|TRBV11-2
CASSTAAGAYNEQFF
TGTGCCAGCAGCACTGCTGCGGGAGCCTACAATGAGCAGTTCTTC
>TRBJ2-3|many|TRBD2|TRBV19
CASSIASGAYTQYF
TGTGCCAGTAGTATAGCTAGCGGTGCCTACACGCAGTATTTT
>TRBJ2-7|NA|NA|TRBV2
CASSGFEQYF
TGTGCCAGCAGTGGGTTCGAGCAGTACTTC
>TRBJ1-2|NA|NA|TRBV20-1
CSARALGGECYGYTF
TGCAGTGCCCGAGCCCTAGGGGGAGAGTGCTATGGCTACACCTTC